Detailed here is one TCR beta chain. Expressed TCRB transcripts got sequenced, as all isolated RNA was reverse transcribed. The average output of naive, central memory and regulatory T cell samples was about 3.3 million reads. TCRdb's copy holds only in-frame clones and misses some; the assay was immunoSEQ multiplex PCR. This sample carries 120,000 to 150,000 clones, nearly 50% of them seen once, and the ten largest clones take under 0.5%. This record belongs to a study of beta chain features in type 1 diabetes. Germline assignment: CDR1 SGHTA and CDR2 FQGTGA. With V trimmed by 1 base and J by 8 bases, 9 bases remained unmatched. The CDR3 contains 16 residues.

V and J are TRBV7-3 and TRBJ2-1; TRBD2 aligns across 9 bases. The receptor was isolated from a man aged 18 to 29 in good health. Material: Tregs from blood. DNA for the CDR3: TGTGCCAGCAGCTTAAGGCGGGGGGGAGGAGTCGATGAGCAGTTCTTC. Protein sequence: CASSLRRGGGVDEQFF.